This T cell receptor (beta chain) was retrieved from a study of cytomegalovirus exposure and HLA in healthy donors. Across the whole study: Unique TCRs from HLA-typed donors, approximately 80 million of them, were held in an early data release.

Looked up from germline, CDR1 is MDHEN and CDR2 is SYDVKM. The CDR3 sequence is 17 residues long. V lost 5 bases and J lost 0; bases outside the gene matches: 10. Researchers ran the PCR with 60 Vbeta and 13 Jbeta primers. Using immunoSEQ multiplex PCR, the repertoire was profiled, and TCRdb retains in-frame clones only, with some absent. In total, the table holds approximately 120,000 clones. Details on this clone: Its antigen is currently unknown.

Overall study findings and caveats: Within the data, a cluster of highly shared sequence variants was likely a sequencing artifact. The authors enumerated some 170 TCR beta chains as linked to cytomegalovirus.

The specimen was PBMCs. The chain employs TRBV28 and TRBJ2-1, with 7 nucleotides matching TRBD2. The TCR sequence derives from a man aged 25 to 40 in good health and CMV-seronegative. The CDR3 nucleotides read TGTGCCAGCAGTACCCCTAGCGGACTTCACTCCTACAATGAGCAGTTCTTC. Encoded protein: CASSTPSGLHSYNEQFF.